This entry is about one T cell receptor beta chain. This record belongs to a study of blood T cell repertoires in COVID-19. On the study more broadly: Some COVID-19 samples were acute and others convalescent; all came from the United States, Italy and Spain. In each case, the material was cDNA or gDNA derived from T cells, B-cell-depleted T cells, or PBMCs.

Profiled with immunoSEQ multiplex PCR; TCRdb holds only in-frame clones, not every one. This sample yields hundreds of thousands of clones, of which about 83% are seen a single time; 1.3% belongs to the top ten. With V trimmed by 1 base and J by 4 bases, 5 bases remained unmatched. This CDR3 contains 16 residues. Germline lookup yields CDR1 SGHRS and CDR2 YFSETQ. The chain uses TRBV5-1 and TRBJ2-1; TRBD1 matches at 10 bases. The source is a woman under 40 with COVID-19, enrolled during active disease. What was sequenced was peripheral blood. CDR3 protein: CASSLLPDRGYNEQFF. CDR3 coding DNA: TGCGCCAGCAGCTTGCTCCCGGACAGGGGGTACAATGAGCAGTTCTTC.